This T cell receptor beta chain was captured in a study of glioma-infiltrating T cells after dendritic cell vaccination. The protocol was immunoSEQ multiplex PCR, while the TCRdb copy is restricted to in-frame clones and leaves out a portion. The table lists about 38,000 clones, 70% to 85% of them singletons, with about 7.8% in the top ten. Isocitrate dehydrogenase mutation was absent in all glioblastoma patients. The germline V gene has CDR1 MNHEY and CDR2 SVGAGI. Trimming cost V 2 bases and J 3 bases; bases outside gene matches: 0. This CDR3 is built from 13 residues. This chain links TRBV6-5 with TRBJ2-7, with TRBD1 matching over 8 bases. The sequence derives from a human donor with glioblastoma. This sample comprised blood, obtained before dendritic cell vaccination. CDR3: CASSYGTGYEQYF. In DNA, the CDR3 is TGTGCCAGCAGTTACGGGACAGGCTACGAGCAGTACTTC.